Below, one T cell receptor (beta chain) is given with its context. Its antigen is not yet known. No much larger clone is present one base from it, and per-base qualities are unavailable. Library creation used 5' RACE. The sample was run on a NextSeq 500. In the TCR library protocol, unique molecular identifiers were attached to individual cDNA molecules to correct for PCR bias and sequencing error. Both TCR alpha and beta chains were sequenced, and tight co-correlation was observed between alpha and beta sequence abundances in each sample. The original pipeline was this. V gene, J gene and CDR3 annotation of TCR sequences was performed with Decombinator V4. TCRs were defined as expanded if a significant change between any two time points was detected under a Poisson model with p below 0.0001. TCR abundances were normalised to the total number of TCRs sequenced in each sample and reported as counts per million. MAIT TCRs were defined by TRAV1-2 paired with TRAJ12, TRAJ20 or TRAJ33, and iNKT TCRs by TRAV10 paired with TRAJ18. A search of VDJdb, accessed on 1 November 2021, was run for TCRs annotated to CMV, EBV and SARS-CoV-2, with TCRs annotated for multiple antigens excluded. TCRdb reworked the public reads: Q25 trimming with fastp, MiXCR clone assembly, productive beta chains retained. Every CDR3 protein is listed once, alongside the most common genes and DNA of its rows. TCRdb's processing, not the study's, gives the V and J calls here. Here the sample has 25,000 to 30,000 distinct CDR3 sequences; about 5.5% occur a single time. Clones ranked in the top ten supply roughly a tenth of the sample.

Including cysteine and phenylalanine, the CDR3 has 11 amino acids. Just CDR3 DNA is preserved here, 33 bases in frame from base 1. According to the germline V gene (reference sequence), CDR1 reads DFQATT and CDR2 reads SNEGSKA. These data originate in a study of early T cells in non-severe SARS-CoV-2 infection (dated by TCRdb to 2020 to 2023). In the study overall: Bulk RNA from unsorted whole blood was used for TCR sequencing, so alpha and beta chains could not be paired. What the research found in general, with its limitations: VDJdb matching was skewed toward anti-spike CD8 responses and likely underestimated virus-specific expansions by missing private and CD4 specificities.

The study was a case-control design nested within a healthcare worker cohort in London, UK, with weekly nasopharyngeal swab PCR tests and blood sampling. Between 23 and 31 March 2020, the week of the UK lockdown, healthcare workers were enrolled and then followed up weekly for as long as 16 weeks. What was sequenced was whole blood. The V and J segments used are TRBV20-1 and TRBJ2-1; the D gene cannot be named for sure. The clonotype originates from an adult who was a healthcare worker with PCR-confirmed SARS-CoV-2 infection or an uninfected control (not recorded which). The CDR3 in this case is CSGSSYNEQFF. The nucleotides read TGCAGCGGAAGCTCCTACAATGAGCAGTTCTTC.